The 4 T cell receptor beta chains listed next were all sequenced from one sample in a study of spatial heterogeneity in lung cancer. One entry per CDR3 protein results from TCRdb running MiXCR on the 5' RACE reads. The sample contains 4,000 to 5,500 distinct CDR3 sequences, around 20% of which appear only once. Sample time point: sample taken at primary tumor resection. Tumor, nontumor lung or frozen PBMC supplied whole RNA that was sequenced unsorted. The input for sequencing was normal lung tissue next to the tumor, taken at surgery. These receptors came from a male donor with early-stage non-small cell lung cancer.

By share, this clonotype counts as medium-sized. This beta chain slipped into a library made for alpha chains as a stray read, so its size is not meaningful. The chain combines TRBV25-1 with TRBJ2-1, with 11 nucleotides matching TRBD1. CDR3 length: 15 residues. Germline loops: CDR1 MGHDK, CDR2 SYGVNS. The J segment lost 3 bases and the V segment lost 3 bases, leaving 1 base of the junction unmatched. The CDR3 DNA reads as TGTGCCAGCAGTGAGGGGACAGGGGGCTACAATGAGCAGTTCTTC. It is translated as CASSEGTGGYNEQFF.

This clonotype counts as medium-sized. The size of this beta chain means little, since it is a stray read in a library made for alpha chains. The rearrangement links TRBV5-1 to TRBJ2-3; the D is unclear. The germline gives CDR1 SGHRS, CDR2 YFSETQ. The CDR3 sequence is 12 residues long. Trimming took off 4 bases at V and 9 bases at J, with 12 bases between the two ends. The CDR3 reads CASSMTAGTQYF. In DNA, the CDR3 is TGCGCCAGCAGCATGACGGCCGGCACGCAGTATTTT.

By frequency in the sample, this clonotype is medium-sized. Within a library made for alpha chains, this beta chain is off target, and its count is uninformative. The rearrangement joins TRBV29-1 to TRBJ2-1, with D perhaps matching TRBD2 (5 bases). The CDR3 has 12 residues. Germline loops: CDR1 SQVTM, CDR2 ANQGSEA. The V and J ends lost 4 bases and 7 bases respectively, with 11 bases between them. CDR3 DNA: TGCAGCGTTGGGGAGCGCCTTAATGAGCAGTTCTTC. It translates to CSVGERLNEQFF.

This clonotype was detected only a few times. This beta chain represents an off-target read in a library built for alpha chains; its size is of limited meaning. The chain has TRBV10-3 and TRBJ1-1; perhaps TRBD1 as D (5 bases). Between the trimmed V and J ends, which lost 10 bases and 3 bases, there was a span of 21 bases. This CDR3 has 15 residues. Germline V gives CDR1 ENHRY, CDR2 SYGVKD. The CDR3 DNA follows: TGTGCCACCGGACTGTCGCTGGGGGTGGACACTGAAGCTTTCTTT. Residues: CATGLSLGVDTEAFF.